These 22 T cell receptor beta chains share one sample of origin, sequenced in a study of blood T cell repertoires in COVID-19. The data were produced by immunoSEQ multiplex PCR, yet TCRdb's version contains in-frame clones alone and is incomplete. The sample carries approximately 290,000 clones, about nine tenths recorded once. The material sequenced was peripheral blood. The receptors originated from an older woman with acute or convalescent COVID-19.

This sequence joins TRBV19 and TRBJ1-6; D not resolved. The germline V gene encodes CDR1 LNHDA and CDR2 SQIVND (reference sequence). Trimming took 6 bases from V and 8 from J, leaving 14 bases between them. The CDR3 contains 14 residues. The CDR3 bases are TGTGCCAGTAGGAACCGGGTCCTCGATTCACCCCTCCACTTT. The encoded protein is CASRNRVLDSPLHF.

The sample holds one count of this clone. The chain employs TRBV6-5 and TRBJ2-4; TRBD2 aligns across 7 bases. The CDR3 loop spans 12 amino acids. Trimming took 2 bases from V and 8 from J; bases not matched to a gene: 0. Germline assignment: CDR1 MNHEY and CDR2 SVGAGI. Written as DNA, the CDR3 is TGTGCCAGCAGTTACCGGGGGGACATTCAGTACTTC. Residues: CASSYRGDIQYF.

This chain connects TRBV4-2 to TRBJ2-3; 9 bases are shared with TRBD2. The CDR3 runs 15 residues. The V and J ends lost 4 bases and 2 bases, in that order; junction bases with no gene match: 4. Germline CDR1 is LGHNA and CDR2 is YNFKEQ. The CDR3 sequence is CASSPGLALTDTQYF. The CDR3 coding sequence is TGTGCCAGCAGCCCGGGACTAGCCCTCACAGATACGCAGTATTTT.

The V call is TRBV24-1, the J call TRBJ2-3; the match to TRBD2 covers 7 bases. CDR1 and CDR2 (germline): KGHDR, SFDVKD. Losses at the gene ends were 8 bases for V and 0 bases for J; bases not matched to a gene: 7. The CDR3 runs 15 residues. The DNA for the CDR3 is TGTGCCACCACCCCAGGGACTACAAGCACAGATACGCAGTATTTT. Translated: CATTPGTTSTDTQYF.

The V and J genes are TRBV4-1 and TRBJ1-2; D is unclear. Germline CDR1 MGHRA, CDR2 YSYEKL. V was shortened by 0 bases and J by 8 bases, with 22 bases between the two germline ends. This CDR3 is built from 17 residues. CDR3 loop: CASSQDGGLVAGRGYTF. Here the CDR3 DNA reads TGCGCCAGCAGCCAAGATGGTGGCTTGGTTGCGGGGAGGGGCTACACCTTC.

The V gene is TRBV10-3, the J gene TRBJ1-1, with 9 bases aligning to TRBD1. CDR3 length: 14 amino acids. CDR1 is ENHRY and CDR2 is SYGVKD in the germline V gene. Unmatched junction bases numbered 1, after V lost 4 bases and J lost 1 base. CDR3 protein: CAISGGQGNTEAFF. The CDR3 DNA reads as TGTGCCATCAGTGGGGGACAGGGGAACACTGAAGCTTTCTTT.

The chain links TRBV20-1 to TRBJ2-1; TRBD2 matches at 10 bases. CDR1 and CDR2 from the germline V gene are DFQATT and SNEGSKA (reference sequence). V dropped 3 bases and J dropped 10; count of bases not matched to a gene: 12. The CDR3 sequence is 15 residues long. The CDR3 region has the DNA TGCAGTGCTAGTGAAGGACTAGCGGTCCCAGGGGAGCAGTTCTTC. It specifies CSASEGLAVPGEQFF.

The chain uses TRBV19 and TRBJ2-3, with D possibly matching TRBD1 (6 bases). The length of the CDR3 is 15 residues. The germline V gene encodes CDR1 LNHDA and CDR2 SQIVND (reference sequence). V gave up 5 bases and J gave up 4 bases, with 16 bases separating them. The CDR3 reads CASSEQGPGADTQYF. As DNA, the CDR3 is TGTGCCAGTAGTGAACAGGGTCCTGGGGCAGATACGCAGTATTTT. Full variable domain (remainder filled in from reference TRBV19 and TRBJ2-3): DGGITQSPKYLFRKEGQNVTLSCEQNLNHDAMYWYRQDPGQGLRLIYYSQIVNDFQKGDIAEGYSVSREKKESFPLTVTSAQKNPTAFYLCASSEQGPGADTQYFGPGTRLTVL.

CDR3 residues: CASSMGEVEKLFF. The DNA for the CDR3 is TGTGCCAGTAGTATGGGCGAAGTTGAAAAACTGTTTTTT. This chain links TRBV19 with TRBJ1-4, with D uncertain. The CDR3 extends over 13 amino acids. The germline V and J ends were trimmed by 3 bases and 7 bases, with 9 bases remaining between them. Looked up from germline, CDR1 is LNHDA and CDR2 is SQIVND (reference sequence).

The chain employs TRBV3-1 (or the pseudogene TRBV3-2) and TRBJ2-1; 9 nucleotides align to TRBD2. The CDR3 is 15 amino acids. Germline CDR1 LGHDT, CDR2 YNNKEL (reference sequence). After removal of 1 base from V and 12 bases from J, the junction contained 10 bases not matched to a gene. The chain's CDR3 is CASSQGSSGAGRQFF. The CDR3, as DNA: TGTGCCAGCAGCCAAGGCTCTAGCGGGGCCGGAAGGCAGTTCTTC.

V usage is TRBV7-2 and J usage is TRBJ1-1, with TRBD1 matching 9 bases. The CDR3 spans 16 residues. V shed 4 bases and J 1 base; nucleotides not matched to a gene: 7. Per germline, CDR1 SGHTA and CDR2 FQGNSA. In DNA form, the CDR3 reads TGTGCCAGCAGCTCAACAGGGGGCGCCGGGAACACTGAAGCTTTCTTT. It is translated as CASSSTGGAGNTEAFF.

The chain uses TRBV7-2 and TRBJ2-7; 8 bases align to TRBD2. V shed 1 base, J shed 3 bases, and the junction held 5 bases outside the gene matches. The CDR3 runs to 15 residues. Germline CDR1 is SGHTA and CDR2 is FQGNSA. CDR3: CASSLEVAGSYEQYF. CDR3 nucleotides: TGTGCCAGCAGCTTAGAGGTAGCGGGGAGCTACGAGCAGTACTTC.

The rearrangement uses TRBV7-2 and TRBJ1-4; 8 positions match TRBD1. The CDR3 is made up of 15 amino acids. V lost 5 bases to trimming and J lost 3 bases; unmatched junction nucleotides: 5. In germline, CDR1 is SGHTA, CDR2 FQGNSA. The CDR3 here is CASSEFRGPNEKLFF. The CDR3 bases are TGTGCCAGCAGCGAGTTCAGGGGGCCTAATGAAAAACTGTTTTTT.

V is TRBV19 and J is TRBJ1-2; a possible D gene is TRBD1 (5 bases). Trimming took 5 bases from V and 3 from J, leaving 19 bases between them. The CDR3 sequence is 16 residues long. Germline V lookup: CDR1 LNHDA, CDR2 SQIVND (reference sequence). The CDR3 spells CASSHAVLGGDYGYTF. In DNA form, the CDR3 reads TGTGCCAGTAGTCACGCGGTCCTGGGGGGGGACTATGGCTACACCTTC. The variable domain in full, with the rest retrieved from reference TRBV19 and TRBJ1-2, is DGGITQSPKYLFRKEGQNVTLSCEQNLNHDAMYWYRQDPGQGLRLIYYSQIVNDFQKGDIAEGYSVSREKKESFPLTVTSAQKNPTAFYLCASSHAVLGGDYGYTFGSGTRLTVV.

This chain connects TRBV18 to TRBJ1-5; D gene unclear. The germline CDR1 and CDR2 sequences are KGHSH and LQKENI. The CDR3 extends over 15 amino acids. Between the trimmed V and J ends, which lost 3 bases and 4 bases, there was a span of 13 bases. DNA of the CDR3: TGTGCCAGCTCACCGCAAGCTGGGCCAAATCAGCCCCAGCATTTT. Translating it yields CASSPQAGPNQPQHF.

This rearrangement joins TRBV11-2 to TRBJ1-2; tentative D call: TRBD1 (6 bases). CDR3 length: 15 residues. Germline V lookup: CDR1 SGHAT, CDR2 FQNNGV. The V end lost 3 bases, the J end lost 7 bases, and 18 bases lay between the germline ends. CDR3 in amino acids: CASSLATGLGGGYTF. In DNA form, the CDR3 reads TGTGCCAGCAGCTTGGCAACAGGGCTCGGTGGTGGCTACACCTTC.

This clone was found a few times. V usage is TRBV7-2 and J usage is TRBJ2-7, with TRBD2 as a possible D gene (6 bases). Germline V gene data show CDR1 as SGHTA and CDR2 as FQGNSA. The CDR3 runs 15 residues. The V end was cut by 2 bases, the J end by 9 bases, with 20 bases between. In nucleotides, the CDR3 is TGTGCCAGCAGCTTAATTGGGACTCAGGAGGAAGCGCAGTACTTC. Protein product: CASSLIGTQEEAQYF.

For the CDR3, the DNA is TGTGCCAGCAGTTACGCGGGTATTGGTCAGCCCCAGCATTTT. Its protein is CASSYAGIGQPQHF. The chain couples TRBV6-2 or TRBV6-3 to TRBJ1-5; D gene uncertain. The CDR3 extends over 14 amino acids. From germline, CDR1 is MNHEY and CDR2 SVGEGT. The V end was cut by 2 bases, the J end by 6 bases, with 11 bases between.

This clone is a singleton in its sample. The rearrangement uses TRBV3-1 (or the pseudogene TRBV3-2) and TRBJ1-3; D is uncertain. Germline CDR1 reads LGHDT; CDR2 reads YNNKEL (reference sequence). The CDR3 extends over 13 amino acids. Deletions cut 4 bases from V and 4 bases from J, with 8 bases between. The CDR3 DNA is TGTGCCAGCAGCCCCGGCGGCGGAAACACCATATATTTT. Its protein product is CASSPGGGNTIYF.

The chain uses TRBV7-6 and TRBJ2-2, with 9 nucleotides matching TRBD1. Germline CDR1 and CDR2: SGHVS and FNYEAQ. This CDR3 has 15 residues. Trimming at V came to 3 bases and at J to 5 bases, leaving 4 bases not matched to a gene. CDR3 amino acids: CASSFGQGRTGELFF. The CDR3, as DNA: TGTGCCAGCAGCTTCGGACAGGGGCGTACCGGGGAGCTGTTTTTT.

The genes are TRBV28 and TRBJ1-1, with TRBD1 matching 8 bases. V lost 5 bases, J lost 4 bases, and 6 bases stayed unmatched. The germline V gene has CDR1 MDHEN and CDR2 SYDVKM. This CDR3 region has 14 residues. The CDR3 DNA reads TGTGCCAGCAGTCCAGGGGGCGTCGGCACTGAAGCTTTCTTT. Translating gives CASSPGGVGTEAFF. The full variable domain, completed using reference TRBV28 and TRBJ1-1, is DVKVTQSSRYLVKRTGEKVFLECVQDMDHENMFWYRQDPGLGLRLIYFSYDVKMKEKGDIPEGYSVSREKKERFSLILESASTNQTSMYLCASSPGGVGTEAFFGQGTRLTVV.

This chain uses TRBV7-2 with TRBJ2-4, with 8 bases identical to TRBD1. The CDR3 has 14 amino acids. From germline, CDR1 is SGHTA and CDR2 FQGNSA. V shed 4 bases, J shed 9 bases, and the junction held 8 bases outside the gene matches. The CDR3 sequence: CASSSQTGVGIQYF. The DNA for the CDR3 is TGTGCCAGCAGCTCCCAGACAGGGGTCGGCATTCAGTACTTC.